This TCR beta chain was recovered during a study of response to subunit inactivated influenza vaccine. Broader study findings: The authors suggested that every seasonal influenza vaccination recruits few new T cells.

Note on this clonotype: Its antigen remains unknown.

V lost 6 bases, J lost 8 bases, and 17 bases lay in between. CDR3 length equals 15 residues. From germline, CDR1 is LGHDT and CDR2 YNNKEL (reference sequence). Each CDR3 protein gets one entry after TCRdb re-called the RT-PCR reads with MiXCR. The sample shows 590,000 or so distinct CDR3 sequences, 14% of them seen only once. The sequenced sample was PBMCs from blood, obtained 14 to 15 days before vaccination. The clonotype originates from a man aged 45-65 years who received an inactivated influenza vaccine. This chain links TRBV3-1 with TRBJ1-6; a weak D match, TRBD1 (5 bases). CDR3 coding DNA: TGTGCCAGCAGGCAATACGGGGACTCCGATTCACCCCTCCACTTT. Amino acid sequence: CASRQYGDSDSPLHF.